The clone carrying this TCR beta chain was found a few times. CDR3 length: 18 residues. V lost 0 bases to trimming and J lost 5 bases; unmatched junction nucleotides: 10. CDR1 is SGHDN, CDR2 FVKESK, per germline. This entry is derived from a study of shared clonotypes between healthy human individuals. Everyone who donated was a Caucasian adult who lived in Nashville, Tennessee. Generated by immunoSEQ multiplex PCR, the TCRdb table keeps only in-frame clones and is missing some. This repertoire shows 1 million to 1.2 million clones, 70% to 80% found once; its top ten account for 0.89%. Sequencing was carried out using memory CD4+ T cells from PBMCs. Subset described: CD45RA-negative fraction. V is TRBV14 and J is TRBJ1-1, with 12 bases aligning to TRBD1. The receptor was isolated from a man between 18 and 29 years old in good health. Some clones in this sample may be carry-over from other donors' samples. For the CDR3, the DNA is TGTGCCAGCAGCCAAGAACGAGGGGACAGGGGGCGTCGGACTGAAGCTTTCTTT. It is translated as CASSQERGDRGRRTEAFF.